Following are 25 T cell receptor beta chains from one sample sequenced in a study of T cells in Graves' hyperthyroidism and ophthalmopathy. The source material, RNA transcripts, was used to amplify TCR beta CDR3 regions. In the first-round RT-PCR of the TCR CDR3, the HTBI primer set was used. TCRdb re-derived calls from the multiplex PCR reads in MiXCR, one entry per CDR3 protein. The repertoire includes hundreds of thousands of distinct CDR3 sequences, roughly 14% of them detected once, and 3.5% to 4.5% sits in the top ten. The sequencing sample was made of blood. Receptors originate from a woman aged 40-49 years with Graves' ophthalmopathy.

This clonotype was counted ten times or more. The V gene is TRBV2, the J gene TRBJ2-7; 8 nucleotides align to TRBD1. CDR1 is SNHLY, CDR2 FYNNEI, per germline. V gave up 4 bases and J gave up 6 bases; unmatched junction bases: 8. This CDR3 is 14 amino acids long. In nucleotides, the CDR3 is TGTGCCAGCAGTGGAAGGGACAGGCCCCTCGAGCAGTACTTC. Translated: CASSGRDRPLEQYF.

At least ten counts were recorded for this clonotype. V usage is TRBV6-2 or TRBV6-3 and J usage is TRBJ2-7; TRBD2 might be the D (6 bases). V was clipped by 2 bases and J by 4 bases, with 9 bases between them. This CDR3 is built from 13 residues. Germline values: CDR1 MNHEY, CDR2 SVGEGT. The CDR3: CASSYVGTYEQYF. The CDR3 coding sequence is TGTGCCAGCAGTTACGTCGGGACTTACGAGCAGTACTTC.

The sample holds a few counts of this clonotype. The chain recombines TRBV10-2 with TRBJ1-1, with D unresolved. CDR1 WSHSY and CDR2 SAAADI come from the germline V gene. The CDR3 covers 12 residues. Trimming cost V 5 bases and J 7 bases, with 11 bases left between them. The CDR3 region has the DNA TGCGCCAGCAGTCCGGCGGGTAATGAAGCTTTCTTT. Protein: CASSPAGNEAFF.

The chain has TRBV27 and TRBJ2-2; the match to TRBD1 covers 8 bases. From germline, CDR1 is MNHEY and CDR2 SMNVEV (reference sequence). V gave up 6 bases and J gave up 7 bases; unmatched junction bases: 10. CDR3 length: 15 amino acids. CDR3 amino acids: CASRPASGGGGELFF. The DNA of the CDR3 is TGTGCCAGCAGGCCAGCCTCAGGGGGCGGCGGGGAGCTGTTTTTT.

In its sample, this clonotype was seen many times. The chain carries TRBV7-3 and TRBJ2-7; TRBD2 might be the D (5 bases). The CDR3 length is 13 residues. Germline lookup yields CDR1 SGHTA and CDR2 FQGTGA. Trimming shortened V by 2 bases and J by 6 bases, and 11 bases separated the two germline ends. Written as DNA, the CDR3 is TGTGCCAGCAGCTTAGATCGCAGCGGCGAGCAGTACTTC. Translation: CASSLDRSGEQYF.

This clonotype has a handful of counts. V is TRBV7-9 and J is TRBJ2-7; D might be TRBD1 or TRBD2, each matching 6 bases. The ends were cut back, 3 bases at V and 6 bases at J, with 9 bases in the middle. The CDR3 is made up of 12 amino acids. CDR1 and CDR2 from the germline V gene are SEHNR and FQNEAQ (reference sequence). The CDR3 DNA reads as TGTGCCAGCAGCTTTGGGGGGCCCGAGCAGTACTTC. This encodes CASSFGGPEQYF.

V gene TRBV6-5 combines with J gene TRBJ1-5, with TRBD1 as a possible D gene (5 bases). This CDR3 contains 15 residues. Per the germline V gene, CDR1 is MNHEY and CDR2 is SVGAGI. The V gene lost 2 bases and the J gene lost 5 bases, with 13 bases spanning the gap. The chain's CDR3 is CASSYGQGPHQPQHF. CDR3 coding DNA: TGTGCCAGCAGTTACGGTCAGGGCCCACATCAGCCCCAGCATTTT.

This clonotype was found many times. The rearrangement uses TRBV7-2 and TRBJ1-3; D remains unclear. This CDR3 contains 15 residues. Germline-derived CDR1 and CDR2 are SGHTA and FQGNSA. Trimming removed 6 bases at V and 0 bases at J, with 12 bases between. CDR3: CASRIDMNSGNTIYF. In DNA, the CDR3 is TGTGCCAGCAGGATTGACATGAACTCTGGAAACACCATATATTTT.

In this sample, this clonotype turned up many times. The rearrangement joins TRBV7-2 to TRBJ2-7; D unresolved. The V end was cut by 5 bases, the J end by 0 bases, with 26 bases between. This CDR3 is built from 19 residues. In germline, CDR1 is SGHTA, CDR2 FQGNSA. This CDR3 is CASSPVSGTRYLSSYEQYF. CDR3 nucleotide sequence: TGTGCCAGCAGCCCCGTCTCAGGTACCCGGTATCTCAGCTCCTACGAGCAGTACTTC.

This clonotype was counted at least ten times. The CDR3 region has the DNA TGTGCCAGCGGTAGGGTGCTCGGGGCCAACGTCCTGACTTTC. Translated, it gives CASGRVLGANVLTF. This rearrangement joins TRBV12-3 or TRBV12-4 to TRBJ2-6; D call uncertain. There are 14 residues in the CDR3. V lost 8 bases and J 4 bases, leaving 12 bases between the germline ends.

This clonotype has ten or more counts. J is TRBJ2-1 and V is TRBV6-1, with 7 bases matching TRBD2. Trimming took 3 bases from V and 7 from J; bases not matched to a gene: 9. Germline V gene lookup returns CDR1 MNHNS and CDR2 SASEGT. The CDR3 runs 15 residues. The CDR3 spells CASSDWGEGRNEQFF. The CDR3 DNA follows: TGTGCCAGCAGTGATTGGGGGGAGGGTCGGAATGAGCAGTTCTTC.

This clonotype was counted ten times or more. The genes are TRBV5-1 and TRBJ1-5; TRBD1 might be the D (6 bases). Trimming pared 4 bases from V and 4 bases from J, leaving 12 bases between. The V gene's germline CDR1 is SGHRS and CDR2 YFSETQ. This CDR3 spans 14 amino acids. The CDR3 bases are TGCGCCAGCAGCACCGGACAGTCTAATCAGCCCCAGCATTTT. Its translation: CASSTGQSNQPQHF.

This clonotype has ten or more counts. This chain links TRBV30 with TRBJ2-7; weak D call: TRBD1 (5 bases). V shed 8 bases and J shed 1 base, with 12 bases lying between them. The CDR3 has 12 residues. Germline loops: CDR1 GTSNPN, CDR2 SVGIG (reference sequence). CDR3 bases: TGTGCCGGCCGGACACTATCCTACGAGCAGTACTTC. It codes for CAGRTLSYEQYF.

This clonotype was recorded at least ten times. This chain uses TRBV6-5 with TRBJ2-2; D gene unclear. CDR3 length: 15 amino acids. Trimming took off 5 bases at V and 3 bases at J, with 13 bases between the two ends. Germline CDR1 and CDR2: MNHEY and SVGAGI. The CDR3 protein is CASSHTSGDTGELFF. In DNA, the CDR3 is TGTGCCAGCAGTCACACCTCGGGTGACACCGGGGAGCTGTTTTTT.

The chain recombines TRBV4-1 with TRBJ2-7; a weak D match, TRBD2 (5 bases). V lost 0 bases to trimming and J lost 5 bases, with 14 bases between them. From germline, CDR1 is MGHRA and CDR2 YSYEKL. The CDR3 sequence is 15 residues long. The CDR3 is CASSQDLTTRHEQYF. The CDR3 DNA reads TGCGCCAGCAGCCAAGATTTGACTACCCGCCACGAGCAGTACTTC.

This clonotype was recorded many times. This chain uses TRBV27 with TRBJ1-2; the D gene is possibly TRBD1 (5 bases). V lost 8 bases, J lost 6 bases, and 19 bases lay in between. The CDR3 totals 14 residues. Looked up from germline, CDR1 is MNHEY and CDR2 is SMNVEV (reference sequence). CDR3: CASGVDMGENGYTF. DNA for the CDR3: TGTGCCAGCGGGGTGGACATGGGGGAGAATGGCTACACCTTC.

Many counts were recorded for this clonotype. The chain combines TRBV29-1 with TRBJ2-7; the D is unclear. With 6 bases removed from V and 3 bases from J, the gap between germline ends came to 12 bases. The germline CDR1 and CDR2 sequences are SQVTM and ANQGSEA. The CDR3 is 12 amino acids. CDR3 amino acids: CSVRLEGYEQYF. The CDR3 DNA follows: TGCAGCGTACGGCTAGAAGGCTACGAGCAGTACTTC.

The rearrangement uses TRBV5-1 and TRBJ2-7; 10 nucleotides line up with TRBD2. Germline V CDR1 and CDR2: SGHRS, YFSETQ. The CDR3 has 16 amino acids. Trimming cost V 4 bases and J 2 bases; bases outside gene matches: 9. In nucleotides, the CDR3 is TGCGCCAGCAGCCAATGGGATACTAGCGGGACCTACGAGCAGTACTTC. Encoded protein: CASSQWDTSGTYEQYF.

This clonotype appeared many times. This chain connects TRBV6-2 or TRBV6-3 to TRBJ2-7; D unclear. V was shortened by 5 bases and J by 0 bases, with 11 bases between the two germline ends. Germline CDR1 MNHEY, CDR2 SVGEGT. This CDR3 has 14 residues. The CDR3 is CASSHPRSSYEQYF. In nucleotides, the CDR3 is TGTGCCAGCAGTCATCCTAGGAGCTCCTACGAGCAGTACTTC.

This rearrangement joins TRBV7-2 to TRBJ1-2; D call uncertain. The CDR3 is 11 amino acids. V was trimmed by 5 bases and J by 8 bases, leaving 9 bases between them. Germline assignment: CDR1 SGHTA and CDR2 FQGNSA. CDR3 DNA sequence: TGTGCCAGCAGCAATACTTGGGGCTACACCTTC. Protein product: CASSNTWGYTF. The full variable domain, with the rest looked up from reference TRBV7-2 and TRBJ1-2, is GAGVSQSPSNKVTEKGKDVELRCDPISGHTALYWYRQSLGQGLEFLIYFQGNSAPDKSGLPSDRFSAERTGGSVSTLTIQRTQQEDSAVYLCASSNTWGYTFGSGTRLTVV.

This clonotype was seen many times. The genes are TRBV5-1 and TRBJ2-5; tentatively, D is TRBD1 or TRBD2 (5 bases each). The CDR3 is 14 residues long. V was trimmed by 3 bases and J by 1 base, leaving 10 bases between them. Germline assignment: CDR1 SGHRS and CDR2 YFSETQ. The CDR3 reads CASSYGTTQETQYF. The CDR3 bases are TGCGCCAGCAGCTACGGGACGACCCAAGAGACCCAGTACTTC.

This clonotype was observed a few times. The junction and the germline gene differ at one end; a read error may be behind it. As DNA, the CDR3 is TGTGCCAGCAGTGACTCGGACAGGGGGGAGCTGTTTTTT. It is translated as CASSDSDRGELFF. The V call is TRBV6-5, the J call TRBJ2-2; 7 positions agree with TRBD1. Germline CDR1 is MNHEY and CDR2 is SVGAGI. CDR3 length equals 13 residues.

CDR3 coding DNA: TGTGCCAGCTTACTCTACAGGGAAACCGGGGAGCTGTTTTTT. Translating it yields CASLLYRETGELFF. V and J are TRBV7-9 and TRBJ2-2; a possible D gene is TRBD1 (6 bases). Germline values: CDR1 SEHNR, CDR2 FQNEAQ (reference sequence). There are 14 residues in the CDR3. V was shortened by 8 bases and J by 5 bases, with 15 bases between the two germline ends.

In regard to this clonotype: The CDR3 ends on some other residue instead of the conserved phenylalanine or tryptophan, so this is likely a read error. The chain has TRBV11-1 and TRBJ2-7; possibly TRBD2 for D (6 bases). With 5 bases removed from V and 3 bases from J, the gap between germline ends came to 17 bases. The length of the CDR3 is 15 residues. Germline CDR1 reads SGHAT; CDR2 reads FQDESV (reference sequence). The CDR3 here is CASSPTDAGNYEQYP. CDR3 bases: TGTGCCAGCAGCCCCACGGACGCGGGAAACTACGAGCAGTACCCC.

This clonotype was picked up many times. The J gene is TRBJ2-1, the V gene TRBV30; D remains ambiguous. CDR1 is GTSNPN, CDR2 SVGIG, per germline (reference sequence). Trimming removed 4 bases from V and 0 bases from J, with 16 bases in between. This CDR3 contains 16 residues. The CDR3 region has the DNA TGTGCCTGGATCCACAACACCTTTAGCTCCTACAATGAGCAGTTCTTC. It is translated as CAWIHNTFSSYNEQFF.